The 25 T cell receptor beta chains in this list originate from one sample, sequenced in a study of cytomegalovirus exposure and HLA in healthy donors (dated by TCRdb to the late 2010s). Library creation used the immunoSEQ multiplex PCR assay. For the multiplex PCR, a mixture combining 60 forward primers for TCR Vbeta segments and 13 reverse primers for TCR Jbeta segments was used. TCRdb mirrors the immuneACCESS table, restricted to in-frame sequences. Some clones are absent from its copies; in checked studies, under half trace to an unresolved V gene, and the reason for the others is unknown. The sample records around 250,000 clones, 80% to 95% of which are singletons. The ten top clones hold around 1.7% of the sample. The sequencing input was PBMCs. Receptor source: a girl aged 2-10 years in good health and CMV-seronegative.

The chain couples TRBV6-6 to TRBJ2-3; tentative D call: TRBD1 (6 bases). Trimming left V 6 bases short and J 1 base short, with 11 bases between. The germline CDR1 and CDR2 sequences are MNHNY and SVGAGI (reference sequence). This CDR3 has 14 amino acids. The CDR3 DNA reads as TGTGCCAGCAGCAACAGGGACGGCACAGATACGCAGTATTTT. Translation gives CASSNRDGTDTQYF.

This rearrangement joins TRBV7-9 to TRBJ1-2; 8 nucleotides line up with TRBD1. Germline lookup yields CDR1 SEHNR and CDR2 FQNEAQ (reference sequence). V trimming: 4 bases; J trimming: 7 bases; junction bases outside the gene matches: 5. The CDR3 loop spans 13 amino acids. CDR3 nucleotides: TGTGCCAGCAGCTCATCAGGGGGCTCTGGCTACACCTTC. Translation: CASSSSGGSGYTF. Variable domain in full (rest from reference TRBV7-9 and TRBJ1-2): DTGVSQNPRHKITKRGQNVTFRCDPISEHNRLYWYRQTLGQGPEFLTYFQNEAQLEKSRLLSDRFSAERPKGSFSTLEIQRTEQGDSAMYLCASSSSGGSGYTFGSGTRLTVV.

The chain is built from TRBV4-2 and TRBJ1-4; TRBD1 agrees at 10 bases. CDR3 length: 17 residues. V lost 4 bases to trimming and J lost 5 bases; unmatched junction nucleotides: 10. CDR1 and CDR2 (germline): LGHNA, YNFKEQ. For the CDR3, the DNA is TGTGCCAGCAGCCCGAATTTTAGGACAGGGGGAAATGAAAAACTGTTTTTT. Its translation: CASSPNFRTGGNEKLFF.

This chain connects TRBV5-1 to TRBJ2-3; 7 bases fit TRBD2. This CDR3 is 15 amino acids long. Germline CDR1 is SGHRS and CDR2 is YFSETQ. V lost 3 bases to trimming and J lost 3 bases; unmatched junction nucleotides: 7. The DNA of the CDR3 is TGCGCCAGCAGCTCCCCCAGCGGGGCGACAGATACGCAGTATTTT. Its translation is CASSSPSGATDTQYF.

This rearrangement joins TRBV28 to TRBJ1-2, with 8 positions matching TRBD1. After removal of 3 bases from V and 0 bases from J, the junction contained 6 bases not matched to a gene. From germline, CDR1 is MDHEN and CDR2 SYDVKM. The CDR3 length is 16 residues. CDR3 sequence (DNA): TGTGCCAGCAGTTTCCCGCCAGGGGGCCCTAACTATGGCTACACCTTC. This gives the protein CASSFPPGGPNYGYTF.

The chain links TRBV9 to TRBJ2-1; D possibly corresponds to TRBD2 (6 bases). Germline CDR1 and CDR2: SGDLS and YYNGEE. Deletions cut 4 bases from V and 9 bases from J, with 17 bases between. CDR3 length: 14 residues. The CDR3 reads CASSPRTGAGEQFF. The CDR3 DNA is TGTGCCAGCAGCCCCCGAACGGGAGCGGGTGAGCAGTTCTTC.

This clone was recorded only once. The chain employs TRBV10-3 and TRBJ1-1, with D possibly TRBD1 on 5 matching bases. CDR3 length equals 16 residues. Trimming shortened V by 3 bases and J by 1 base, and 15 bases separated the two germline ends. Looked up from germline, CDR1 is ENHRY and CDR2 is SYGVKD. The chain's CDR3 is CAISDGLGGSNTEAFF. CDR3 in DNA: TGTGCCATCAGTGATGGGTTGGGGGGGTCGAACACTGAAGCTTTCTTT.

V is TRBV5-6 and J is TRBJ2-5; TRBD1 aligns across 8 bases. V dropped 0 bases and J dropped 3; count of bases not matched to a gene: 10. Germline-derived CDR1 and CDR2 are SGHDT and YYEEEE. This CDR3 is built from 17 residues. This CDR3 is CASSLVGQGEGKETQYF. The CDR3, as DNA: TGTGCCAGCAGCTTGGTCGGACAGGGTGAGGGGAAAGAGACCCAGTACTTC.

The V gene is TRBV5-1, the J gene TRBJ2-3; D is perhaps TRBD2 (6 bases). The CDR3 length is 15 residues. Germline V lookup: CDR1 SGHRS, CDR2 YFSETQ. V gave up 7 bases and J gave up 1 base, with 16 bases separating them. The CDR3 sequence: CASGWRARGTDTQYF. The CDR3, as DNA: TGCGCCAGCGGGTGGAGGGCTCGGGGCACAGATACGCAGTATTTT. Full variable domain (rest looked up from reference TRBV5-1 and TRBJ2-3): KAGVTQTPRYLIKTRGQQVTLSCSPISGHRSVSWYQQTPGQGLQFLFEYFSETQRNKGNFPGRFSGRQFSNSRSEMNVSTLELGDSALYLCASGWRARGTDTQYFGPGTRLTVL.

This chain connects TRBV19 to TRBJ1-1, with a possible D match to TRBD1 (5 bases). Germline lookup yields CDR1 LNHDA and CDR2 SQIVND (reference sequence). The CDR3 runs 13 residues. The V end lost 5 bases, the J end lost 4 bases, and 11 bases lay between the germline ends. The CDR3 region is CASSFGGGTEAFF. The CDR3 region has the DNA TGTGCCAGTAGTTTCGGGGGAGGCACTGAAGCTTTCTTT.

This chain joins TRBV28 and TRBJ1-6; a possible D gene is TRBD1 (5 bases). Per germline, CDR1 MDHEN and CDR2 SYDVKM. With 5 bases removed from V and 14 bases from J, the gap between germline ends came to 13 bases. The CDR3 totals 12 residues. The CDR3 is CASSPQGRALHF. Here the CDR3 DNA reads TGTGCCAGCAGTCCCCAGGGTAGGGCCCTCCACTTT.

The chain uses TRBV10-3 and TRBJ2-6; 7 nucleotides align to TRBD1. The CDR3 contains 19 residues. The trim removed 2 bases at V and 2 bases at J, leaving 12 bases unmatched. Germline V gene sequence: CDR1 ENHRY, CDR2 SYGVKD. This chain's CDR3 is CAISEPPDRVLTGANVLTF. CDR3 nucleotide sequence: TGTGCCATCAGTGAGCCCCCTGACAGGGTCTTGACTGGGGCCAACGTCCTGACTTTC.

This chain connects TRBV19 to TRBJ2-1, with 14 bases fitting TRBD2. CDR3 length equals 17 residues. Germline lookup yields CDR1 LNHDA and CDR2 SQIVND (reference sequence). V lost 1 base and J lost 3; bases outside the gene matches: 2. In DNA form, the CDR3 reads TGTGCCAGTAGTATAGGACTAGCGGGAGGGTACTACAATGAGCAGTTCTTC. Amino acids: CASSIGLAGGYYNEQFF.

This sequence joins TRBV2 and TRBJ1-2; unclear D gene. Trimming took off 4 bases at V and 2 bases at J, with 8 bases between the two ends. Looked up from germline, CDR1 is SNHLY and CDR2 is FYNNEI. This CDR3 region has 13 residues. CDR3 sequence (DNA): TGTGCCAGCAGTGGGGAGGTAAACTATGGCTACACCTTC. Its protein is CASSGEVNYGYTF.

CDR3 in amino acids: CASSQETSGYTDTQYF. CDR3 bases: TGCGCCAGCAGCCAAGAGACTAGCGGTTACACAGATACGCAGTATTTT. V is TRBV4-1 and J is TRBJ2-3; 9 bases agree with TRBD2. The V segment lost 0 bases and the J segment 2 bases; nucleotides outside the gene matches: 3. This CDR3 has 16 amino acids. Germline V CDR1 and CDR2: MGHRA, YSYEKL.

The chain couples TRBV7-6 to TRBJ1-1; tentative D call: TRBD1 (5 bases). This CDR3 has 14 residues. Germline V gene data show CDR1 as SGHVS and CDR2 as FNYEAQ. Deletions cut 8 bases from V and 1 base from J, with 14 bases between. CDR3 nucleotides: TGTGCCAGCCACGGGGGGGGACCGAACACTGAAGCTTTCTTT. Encoded protein: CASHGGGPNTEAFF.

This clone was counted only a few times. The rearrangement joins TRBV30 to TRBJ1-3; possible D gene TRBD1, 6 bases. This CDR3 is built from 16 residues. In germline, CDR1 is GTSNPN, CDR2 SVGIG (reference sequence). Trimming took 0 bases from V and 0 from J, leaving 12 bases between them. The CDR3 here is CAWSVTGKSSGNTIYF. The CDR3 DNA sequence: TGTGCCTGGAGTGTAACAGGGAAGAGCTCTGGAAACACCATATATTTT.

This chain uses TRBV27 with TRBJ2-3; D is perhaps TRBD1 (5 bases). V was clipped by 7 bases and J by 0 bases, with 14 bases between them. The CDR3 has 15 amino acids. Germline CDR1 reads MNHEY; CDR2 reads SMNVEV (reference sequence). The CDR3 protein is CASTPWGLSTDTQYF. Written as DNA, the CDR3 is TGTGCCAGCACCCCCTGGGGCCTAAGCACAGATACGCAGTATTTT.

The V call is TRBV6-5, the J call TRBJ1-1; possibly TRBD1 for D (6 bases). Germline lookup yields CDR1 MNHEY and CDR2 SVGAGI. CDR3 length: 13 amino acids. V lost 4 bases and J 6 bases, leaving 12 bases between the germline ends. The CDR3 DNA reads as TGTGCCAGCAGTTCCAGACAGGTCCCTGAAGCTTTCTTT. This codes for CASSSRQVPEAFF.

V usage is TRBV4-2 and J usage is TRBJ2-1, with 8 positions matching TRBD2. CDR1 LGHNA and CDR2 YNFKEQ come from the germline V gene. The CDR3 covers 15 residues. Losses at the gene ends were 0 bases for V and 6 bases for J; bases not matched to a gene: 4. The CDR3 here is CASSQESLAGNEQFF. The CDR3 nucleotides are TGTGCCAGCAGCCAAGAAAGTCTAGCGGGCAATGAGCAGTTCTTC.

This rearrangement joins TRBV9 to TRBJ2-2, with 9 bases identical to TRBD2. Germline CDR1 reads SGDLS; CDR2 reads YYNGEE. The CDR3 extends over 15 amino acids. V lost 2 bases to trimming and J lost 7 bases; unmatched junction nucleotides: 6. CDR3 residues: CASSVGGGAVGELFF. DNA for the CDR3: TGTGCCAGCAGCGTGGGCGGGGGGGCCGTCGGGGAGCTGTTTTTT.

The chain recombines TRBV18 with TRBJ2-7; 8 bases are shared with TRBD1. This CDR3 contains 15 residues. Trimming removed 3 bases from V and 2 bases from J; junction bases left unmatched: 6. Looked up from germline, CDR1 is KGHSH and CDR2 is LQKENI. The CDR3 sequence: CASSPGQGAPYEQYF. DNA of the CDR3: TGTGCCAGCTCACCGGGGCAGGGGGCGCCCTACGAGCAGTACTTC.

V usage is TRBV5-8 and J usage is TRBJ2-1, with TRBD2 matching 15 bases. V lost 4 bases to trimming and J lost 3 bases; unmatched junction nucleotides: 8. Germline V gene lookup returns CDR1 SGHTS and CDR2 YDEGEE. The length of the CDR3 is 18 residues. CDR3 in amino acids: CASSLGLAGGAYYNEQFF. The CDR3 bases are TGTGCCAGCAGCCTCGGACTAGCGGGAGGGGCGTACTACAATGAGCAGTTCTTC.

The V and J genes are TRBV4-2 and TRBJ2-2, with D possibly being TRBD1 (6 bases). The germline V gene encodes CDR1 LGHNA and CDR2 YNFKEQ. The CDR3 length is 16 residues. Trimming removed 0 bases from V and 7 bases from J, with 15 bases in between. The CDR3 loop is CASSQDGRGVRGELFF. CDR3 nucleotides: TGTGCCAGCAGCCAAGACGGCAGGGGAGTGCGCGGGGAGCTGTTTTTT.

The chain links TRBV10-3 to TRBJ2-5; TRBD1 aligns across 9 bases. V lost 2 bases to trimming and J lost 5 bases; unmatched junction nucleotides: 6. Germline V CDR1 and CDR2: ENHRY, SYGVKD. This CDR3 has 15 amino acids. In nucleotides, the CDR3 is TGTGCCATCAGTGAGGGACAGGGGCCTCTGGAGACCCAGTACTTC. This translates into CAISEGQGPLETQYF.